A single sample gave rise to the 10 T cell receptor beta chains below, sequenced in a study of vaccination and CD4 T cells after COVID-19. Time point indicated: late sampling 161 to 241 days after vaccination in a few convalescent patients. The sample's treatment: roughly ten-day PBMC culture with coronavirus spike peptide pools or control peptides (ViraFEST assay). Cultured CD4+ T cell DNA was sequenced using the Oncomine TCR Beta short-read assay. Via MiXCR, TCRdb re-called the PCR reads, giving one row per CDR3 protein. Of about 23,000 distinct CDR3 sequences in the sample, around two fifths were seen once. Antigen specificity for these receptors is unknown. Sequenced here: CD4+ T cells from blood, cultured in vitro, sampled about 7 months after SARS-CoV-2 vaccination. Receptor source: a human donor who had recovered from COVID-19.

This chain links TRBV6-6 with TRBJ1-5, with D uncertain. Germline assignment: CDR1 MNHNY and CDR2 SVGAGI (reference sequence). V was cut by 2 bases and J by 2 bases, with 13 bases left in between. CDR3 length: 16 amino acids. CDR3 DNA sequence: TGTGCCAGCAGTTACCGGCGGATTCATGGCAATCAGCCCCAGCATTTT. Translation: CASSYRRIHGNQPQHF.

The rearrangement joins TRBV7-6 to TRBJ2-7; TRBD2 matches 9 bases. V was clipped by 5 bases and J by 6 bases; unmatched bases: 17. There are 17 residues in the CDR3. Germline loops: CDR1 SGHVS, CDR2 FNYEAQ. CDR3 nucleotide sequence: TGTGCCAGCAGCCCCACCGGTTTGCTAGCGGGGTTAAGCGAGCAGTACTTC. Amino acid sequence: CASSPTGLLAGLSEQYF.

The rearrangement uses TRBV20-1 and TRBJ1-5; 7 nucleotides match TRBD1. The CDR3 has 14 amino acids. CDR1 and CDR2 from the germline V gene are DFQATT and SNEGSKA (reference sequence). V trimming: 0 bases; J trimming: 10 bases; junction bases outside the gene matches: 9. CDR3 DNA sequence: TGCAGTGCTAGAGAGCCGGGACAGCGAGGTCCCCAGCATTTT. It specifies CSAREPGQRGPQHF.

There are a few counts of this clonotype. The chain links TRBV20-1 to TRBJ2-5; 11 bases match TRBD2. Germline V gives CDR1 DFQATT, CDR2 SNEGSKA (reference sequence). J lost 4 bases, V lost 4 bases, and 5 bases had no gene match. This CDR3 has 14 residues. The CDR3: CSAIAGGGSETQYF. For the CDR3, the DNA is TGCAGTGCTATAGCGGGAGGGGGTTCAGAGACCCAGTACTTC.

The rearrangement joins TRBV5-1 to TRBJ1-5; 11 bases are a match to TRBD1. Losses at the gene ends were 0 bases for V and 7 bases for J; bases not matched to a gene: 3. Germline CDR1 is SGHRS and CDR2 is YFSETQ. CDR3 size: 15 residues. CDR3 residues: CASSLAGQGEQPQHF. In nucleotides, the CDR3 is TGCGCCAGCAGCTTGGCGGGACAGGGGGAGCAGCCCCAGCATTTT.

This chain joins TRBV20-1 and TRBJ1-5, with 8 bases identical to TRBD1. The junction had 5 bases not matched to a gene; V was cut back by 6 bases and J by 7 bases. CDR1 and CDR2 from the germline V gene are DFQATT and SNEGSKA (reference sequence). The CDR3 has 12 amino acids. The CDR3 DNA reads as TGCAGTGCGGGGGACAGGTTCCAGCCCCAGCATTTT. Translation gives CSAGDRFQPQHF.

This chain connects TRBV28 to TRBJ2-1; perhaps D is TRBD1 or TRBD2 (6 bases each). This CDR3 has 18 amino acids. CDR1 is MDHEN, CDR2 SYDVKM, per germline. V shed 2 bases and J shed 5 bases, with 22 bases lying between them. CDR3 region: CASSLGAGGGHFHNEQFF. The CDR3 region has the DNA TGTGCCAGCAGTTTAGGCGCAGGAGGGGGGCATTTCCACAATGAGCAGTTCTTC.

V is TRBV19 and J is TRBJ2-1; 10 bases are shared with TRBD2. The CDR3 is 16 residues long. From germline, CDR1 is LNHDA and CDR2 SQIVND (reference sequence). After removal of 4 bases from V and 7 bases from J, the junction contained 10 bases not matched to a gene. The CDR3 region is CASSTDPSGSLNEQFF. CDR3 in DNA: TGTGCCAGTAGTACAGACCCTAGCGGGAGTCTTAATGAGCAGTTCTTC.

In nucleotides, the CDR3 is TGTGCCAGCAGCTGGGGACCACAGCAAGAGACCCAGTACTTC. This codes for CASSWGPQQETQYF. This chain joins TRBV7-8 and TRBJ2-5, with D possibly called TRBD1 or TRBD2 (5 bases each). CDR1 SGHVS and CDR2 FQNEAQ come from the germline V gene. The CDR3 covers 14 residues. V gave up 4 bases and J gave up 2 bases, with 11 bases separating them.

The chain recombines TRBV7-9 with TRBJ2-3, with D perhaps matching TRBD2 (6 bases). The V and J ends lost 10 bases and 2 bases respectively, with 10 bases between them. The germline CDR1 and CDR2 sequences are SEHNR and FQNEAQ (reference sequence). The CDR3 length is 12 residues. CDR3 nucleotides: TGTGCCACCCGGGAGTCCACAGATACGCAGTATTTT. It specifies CATRESTDTQYF.